The rows below give T cell receptor beta chains drawn from one sample of a study of regulatory T cells in long-lasting Graves disease. TCRdb processed the multiplex PCR reads anew with MiXCR; each CDR3 protein has one entry. Altogether about 450,000 distinct CDR3 sequences are present, roughly a quarter being singletons, with the ten largest covering approximately 28%. The material was peripheral blood mononuclear cells (PBMCs), obtained when the disease was refractory, from a patient treated with antithyroid drugs. The receptors here all came from a female donor with Graves disease. Both conserved end residues are part of each CDR3. Each record gives: J gene, D gene, V gene, clone size, CDR3 DNA, CDR3 protein. A D gene is named only where the DNA matches it firmly. Only part of the rows carry a size: once, few, many, or a class if the clone is expanded.

J gene: TRBJ2-7
D gene: TRBD1
V gene: TRBV7-2
clone size: many
CDR3 DNA: TGTGCCAGCAGCTTAGCGGGACAGACCTACGAGCAGTACTTC
CDR3 protein: CASSLAGQTYEQYF

J gene: TRBJ1-1
D gene: -
V gene: TRBV6-1
clone size: many
CDR3 DNA: TGTGCCAGCAGGGTTTCGAACACTGAAGCTTTCTTT
CDR3 protein: CASRVSNTEAFF

J gene: TRBJ2-5
D gene: -
V gene: TRBV13
clone size: many
CDR3 DNA: TGTGCCAGCAGCTTAGCTTTCTCCGAAGACACCCAAGAGACCCAGTACTTC
CDR3 protein: CASSLAFSEDTQETQYF

J gene: TRBJ2-2
D gene: TRBD2
V gene: TRBV27
clone size: -
CDR3 DNA: TGTGCCAGCAGTTCAATCTATAAGGGACTAGCGGGGAACACCGGGGAGCTGTTTTTT
CDR3 protein: CASSSIYKGLAGNTGELFF

J gene: TRBJ1-4
D gene: -
V gene: TRBV19
clone size: -
CDR3 DNA: TGTGCCAGTTTGGAGAGAGGGGATGAAAAACTGTTTTTT
CDR3 protein: CASLERGDEKLFF

J gene: TRBJ2-2
D gene: -
V gene: TRBV5-1
clone size: -
CDR3 DNA: TGCGCCAGCAGCTTGGACGCTACAAATGTGAACACCGGGGAGCTGTTTTTT
CDR3 protein: CASSLDATNVNTGELFF

J gene: TRBJ2-3
D gene: -
V gene: TRBV6-1
clone size: -
CDR3 DNA: TGTGCCAGCACTGGGGGATACACAGATACGCAGTATTTT
CDR3 protein: CASTGGYTDTQYF

J gene: TRBJ2-2
D gene: -
V gene: TRBV28
clone size: -
CDR3 DNA: TGTGCCAGCAGTTTTTTGAGAGGGGAGCTGTTTTTT
CDR3 protein: CASSFLRGELFF

J gene: TRBJ2-2
D gene: -
V gene: TRBV24-1
clone size: many
CDR3 DNA: TGTGCCACCAGCCCTTCGGGACACCAGAACACCGGGGAGCTGTTTTTT
CDR3 protein: CATSPSGHQNTGELFF

J gene: TRBJ2-7
D gene: TRBD2
V gene: TRBV11-2
clone size: few
CDR3 DNA: TGTGCCAGCAGCTTAGGGCTAGCGGCCGAGCAGTACTTC
CDR3 protein: CASSLGLAAEQYF

J gene: TRBJ2-5
D gene: -
V gene: TRBV2
clone size: many
CDR3 DNA: TGTGCCAGCAGATTTCAACCCCAAGAGACCCAGTACTTC
CDR3 protein: CASRFQPQETQYF

J gene: TRBJ2-7
D gene: TRBD2
V gene: TRBV7-3
clone size: -
CDR3 DNA: TGTGCCAGCAGCTTAGGCCCGTTGACTAGCGTGTACGAGCAGTACTTC
CDR3 protein: CASSLGPLTSVYEQYF

J gene: TRBJ1-3
D gene: -
V gene: TRBV19
clone size: -
CDR3 DNA: TGTGCCAGTAGCCATCGGACCTCTGGAAACACCATATATTTT
CDR3 protein: CASSHRTSGNTIYF

J gene: TRBJ2-3
D gene: TRBD1
V gene: TRBV6-2/TRBV6-3
clone size: few
CDR3 DNA: TGTGCCAGCAGCTCCGGGACAGGGGCTGGGGATACGCAGTATTTT
CDR3 protein: CASSSGTGAGDTQYF

J gene: TRBJ1-1
D gene: -
V gene: TRBV20-1
clone size: -
CDR3 DNA: TGCAGTGCTAGAGATCGGTCGTACAGATCAATAGACAACACTGAAGCTTTCTTT
CDR3 protein: CSARDRSYRSIDNTEAFF

J gene: TRBJ1-1
D gene: -
V gene: TRBV4-3
clone size: few
CDR3 DNA: TGCGCCAGCAGCCGAGGCGACGTAGGTGAAGCTTTCTTT
CDR3 protein: CASSRGDVGEAFF

J gene: TRBJ1-1
D gene: -
V gene: TRBV20-1
clone size: -
CDR3 DNA: TGCAGTGCTAGAACGGACACTCGGAGAGTGAACACTGAAGCTTTCTTT
CDR3 protein: CSARTDTRRVNTEAFF